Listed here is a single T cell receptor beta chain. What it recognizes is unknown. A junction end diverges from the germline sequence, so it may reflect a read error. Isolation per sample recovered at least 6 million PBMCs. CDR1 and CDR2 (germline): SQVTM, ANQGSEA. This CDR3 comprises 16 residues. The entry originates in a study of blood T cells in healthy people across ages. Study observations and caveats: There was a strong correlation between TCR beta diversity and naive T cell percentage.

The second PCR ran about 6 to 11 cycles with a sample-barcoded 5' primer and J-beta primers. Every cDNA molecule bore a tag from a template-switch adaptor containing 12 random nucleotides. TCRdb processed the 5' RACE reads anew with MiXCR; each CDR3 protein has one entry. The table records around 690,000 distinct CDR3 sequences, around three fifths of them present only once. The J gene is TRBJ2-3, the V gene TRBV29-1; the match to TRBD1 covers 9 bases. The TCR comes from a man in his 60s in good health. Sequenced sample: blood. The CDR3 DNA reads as TGCAGCGTTGAAGGCTGGGGACAGGGATTGGCAGATGCGCAGTATTTT. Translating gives CSVEGWGQGLADAQYF.